This passage covers 8 T cell receptor beta chains from one sample sequenced in a study of cytomegalovirus exposure and HLA in healthy donors. Primers: 60 Vbeta forward and 13 Jbeta reverse. Sequencing used immunoSEQ multiplex PCR; TCRdb keeps in-frame clones, though not all of them. The sample shows around 200,000 clones, 86% of them seen only once. Sequences were obtained from PBMCs. These receptors came from a woman younger than 45 in good health and CMV-seronegative.

This chain joins TRBV6-6 and TRBJ1-5, with D tentatively TRBD1 (6 bases). Germline-derived CDR1 and CDR2 are MNHNY and SVGAGI (reference sequence). The V and J ends lost 5 bases and 2 bases respectively, with 13 bases between them. The CDR3 covers 15 residues. The CDR3 reads CASSRPGDGNQPQHF. As DNA, the CDR3 is TGTGCCAGCAGTCGCCCAGGGGATGGCAATCAGCCCCAGCATTTT.

The rearrangement links TRBV4-1 to TRBJ2-5; 9 bases map to TRBD1. Looked up from germline, CDR1 is MGHRA and CDR2 is YSYEKL. The CDR3 is 16 amino acids. Trimming cost V 5 bases and J 4 bases; bases outside gene matches: 11. CDR3 amino acids: CASSWVPGQGPETQYF. The CDR3 DNA follows: TGCGCCAGCAGCTGGGTCCCGGGACAGGGACCAGAGACCCAGTACTTC.

The chain joins TRBV20-1 to TRBJ1-5; D remains ambiguous. V shed 7 bases and J shed 7 bases, with 8 bases lying between them. The V gene's germline CDR1 is DFQATT and CDR2 SNEGSKA (reference sequence). This CDR3 is built from 10 residues. CDR3 bases: TGCAGTGGCCTGAGCCAGCCCCAGCATTTT. It codes for CSGLSQPQHF.

CDR3 DNA: TGTGCCAGCCTGGCGGAGAACAAAGAGACCCAGTACTTC. This sequence encodes CASLAENKETQYF. The chain joins TRBV2 to TRBJ2-5; D not resolved. CDR1 is SNHLY, CDR2 FYNNEI, per germline. V lost 8 bases and J lost 3, with 13 bases in between. This CDR3 is 13 amino acids long. Supplemented by reference TRBV2 and TRBJ2-5, the full variable domain reads EPEVTQTPSHQVTQMGQEVILRCVPISNHLYFYWYRQILGQKVEFLVSFYNNEISEKSEIFDDQFSVERPDGSNFTLKIRSTKLEDSAMYFCASLAENKETQYFGPGTRLLVL.

This chain connects TRBV5-1 to TRBJ2-3, with 11 positions matching TRBD2. Trimming at V came to 9 bases and at J to 4 bases, leaving 7 bases not matched to a gene. This CDR3 has 14 residues. CDR1 SGHRS and CDR2 YFSETQ come from the germline V gene. The CDR3 spells CATRGGLAADTQYF. CDR3 bases: TGCGCCACCCGGGGGGGACTAGCGGCAGATACGCAGTATTTT. The full variable domain, rest sourced from reference TRBV5-1 and TRBJ2-3, is KAGVTQTPRYLIKTRGQQVTLSCSPISGHRSVSWYQQTPGQGLQFLFEYFSETQRNKGNFPGRFSGRQFSNSRSEMNVSTLELGDSALYLCATRGGLAADTQYFGPGTRLTVL.

This chain joins TRBV29-1 and TRBJ2-5; TRBD2 might be the D (6 bases). V dropped 4 bases and J dropped 5 bases, with 20 bases sitting between them. The germline gives CDR1 SQVTM, CDR2 ANQGSEA. This CDR3 comprises 15 residues. CDR3 sequence (DNA): TGCAGCGTTGCGGTGGGGAGAGCGGGTCCGGAGACCCAGTACTTC. This codes for CSVAVGRAGPETQYF.

The chain joins TRBV6-1 to TRBJ2-7; 7 bases are shared with TRBD1. The CDR3 has 13 amino acids. The junction had 6 bases not matched to a gene; V was cut back by 5 bases and J by 5 bases. Germline values: CDR1 MNHNS, CDR2 SASEGT. The CDR3 loop reads CASSNRGEDEQYF. CDR3 sequence (DNA): TGTGCCAGCAGTAACAGGGGAGAGGACGAGCAGTACTTC.

The chain recombines TRBV20-1 with TRBJ2-7; D not resolved. The CDR3 is 10 amino acids. Germline CDR1 and CDR2: DFQATT and SNEGSKA (reference sequence). V lost 1 base and J lost 6, with 4 bases in between. The CDR3 is CSARVLEQYF. The CDR3 region has the DNA TGCAGTGCTAGAGTCCTCGAGCAGTACTTC.